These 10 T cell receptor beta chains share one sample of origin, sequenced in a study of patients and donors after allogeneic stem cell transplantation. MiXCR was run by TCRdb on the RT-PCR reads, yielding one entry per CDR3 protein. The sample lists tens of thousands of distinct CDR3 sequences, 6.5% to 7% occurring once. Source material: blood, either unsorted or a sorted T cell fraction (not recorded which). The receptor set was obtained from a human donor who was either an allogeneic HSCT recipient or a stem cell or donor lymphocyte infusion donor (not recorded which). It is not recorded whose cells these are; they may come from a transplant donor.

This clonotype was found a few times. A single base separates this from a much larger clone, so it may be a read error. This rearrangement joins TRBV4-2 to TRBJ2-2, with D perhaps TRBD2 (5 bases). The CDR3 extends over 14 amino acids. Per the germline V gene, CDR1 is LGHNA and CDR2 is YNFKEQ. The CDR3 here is CASQFHPNTGELCF. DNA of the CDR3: TGTGCCAGCCAGTTCCATCCGAACACCGGGGAGCTGTGTTTT.

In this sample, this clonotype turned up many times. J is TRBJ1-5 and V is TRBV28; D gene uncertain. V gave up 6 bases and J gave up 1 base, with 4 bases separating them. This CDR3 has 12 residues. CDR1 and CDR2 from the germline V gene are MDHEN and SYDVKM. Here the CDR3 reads CASRVSNQPQHF. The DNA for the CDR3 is TGTGCCAGCAGGGTGAGCAATCAGCCCCAGCATTTT.

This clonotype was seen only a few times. CDR3 nucleotide sequence: TGCAGTGCTAGAGGGCCGAAGCGACCCTACGAGCAGTACTTC. It encodes CSARGPKRPYEQYF. This chain joins TRBV20-1 and TRBJ2-7; D remains unclear. The CDR3 contains 14 residues. Germline values: CDR1 DFQATT, CDR2 SNEGSKA (reference sequence). Trimming removed 1 base at V and 2 bases at J, with 12 bases between.

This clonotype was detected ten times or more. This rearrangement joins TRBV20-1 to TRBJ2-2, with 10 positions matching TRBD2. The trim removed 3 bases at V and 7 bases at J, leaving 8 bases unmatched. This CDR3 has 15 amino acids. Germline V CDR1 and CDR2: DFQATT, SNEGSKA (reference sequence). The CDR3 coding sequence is TGCAGTGCTAGGGGTCCTAGCGGGAGAAGCGGGGAGCTGTTTTTT. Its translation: CSARGPSGRSGELFF.

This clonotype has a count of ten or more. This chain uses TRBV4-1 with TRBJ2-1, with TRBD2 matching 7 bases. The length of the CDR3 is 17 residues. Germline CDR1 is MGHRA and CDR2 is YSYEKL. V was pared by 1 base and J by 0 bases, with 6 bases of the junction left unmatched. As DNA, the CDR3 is TGCGCCAGCAGCCAAGTCTGGGGCGGGGGCTCCTACAATGAGCAGTTCTTC. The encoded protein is CASSQVWGGGSYNEQFF.

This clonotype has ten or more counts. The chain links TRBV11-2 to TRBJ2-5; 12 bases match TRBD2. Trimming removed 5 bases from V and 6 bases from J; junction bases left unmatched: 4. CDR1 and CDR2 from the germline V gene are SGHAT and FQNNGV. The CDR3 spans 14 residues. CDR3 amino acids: CASSLGTSGQTQYF. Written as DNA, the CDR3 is TGTGCCAGCAGCCTAGGGACTAGCGGGCAGACCCAGTACTTC.

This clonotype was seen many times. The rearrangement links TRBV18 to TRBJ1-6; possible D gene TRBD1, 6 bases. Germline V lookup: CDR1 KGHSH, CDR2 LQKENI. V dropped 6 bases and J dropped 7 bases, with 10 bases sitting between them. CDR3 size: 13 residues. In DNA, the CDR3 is TGTGCCAGCTCCGGAGGGGGGAATTCACCCCTCCACTTT. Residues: CASSGGGNSPLHF.

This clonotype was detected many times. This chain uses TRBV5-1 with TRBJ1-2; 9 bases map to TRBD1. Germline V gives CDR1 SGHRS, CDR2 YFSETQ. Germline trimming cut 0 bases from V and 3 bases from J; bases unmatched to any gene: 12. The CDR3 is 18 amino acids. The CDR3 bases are TGCGCCAGCAGCTTGGAGGGACAGGGAGCCGGAATTGACTATGGCTACACCTTC. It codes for CASSLEGQGAGIDYGYTF.

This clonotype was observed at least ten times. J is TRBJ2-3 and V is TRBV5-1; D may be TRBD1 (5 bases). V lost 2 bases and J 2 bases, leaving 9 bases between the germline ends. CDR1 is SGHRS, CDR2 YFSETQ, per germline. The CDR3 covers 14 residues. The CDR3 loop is CASSLMGPTDTQYF. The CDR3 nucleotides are TGCGCCAGCAGCTTAATGGGGCCCACAGATACGCAGTATTTT.

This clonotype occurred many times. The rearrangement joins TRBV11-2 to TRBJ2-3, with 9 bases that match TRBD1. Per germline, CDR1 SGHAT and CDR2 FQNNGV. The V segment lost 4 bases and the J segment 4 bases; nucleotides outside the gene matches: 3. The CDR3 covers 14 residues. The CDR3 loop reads CASSSGQGSDTQYF. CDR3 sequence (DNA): TGTGCCAGCAGCTCAGGACAGGGGTCAGATACGCAGTATTTT.